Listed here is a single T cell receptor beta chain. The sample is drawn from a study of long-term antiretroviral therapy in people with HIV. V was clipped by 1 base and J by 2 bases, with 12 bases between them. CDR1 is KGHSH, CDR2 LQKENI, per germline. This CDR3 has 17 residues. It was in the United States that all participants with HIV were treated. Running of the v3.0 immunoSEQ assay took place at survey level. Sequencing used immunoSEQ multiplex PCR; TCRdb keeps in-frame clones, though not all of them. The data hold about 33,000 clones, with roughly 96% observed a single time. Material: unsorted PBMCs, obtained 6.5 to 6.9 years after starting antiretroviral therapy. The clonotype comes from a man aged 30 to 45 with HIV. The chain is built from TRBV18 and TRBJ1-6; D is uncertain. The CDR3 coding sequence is TGTGCCAGCTCACCACAGCAAAGGATGGCCTATAATTCACCCCTCCACTTT. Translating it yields CASSPQQRMAYNSPLHF.